Shown below are 19 T cell receptor beta chains from a single sample sequenced in a study of blood T cell repertoires in COVID-19. TCRdb's copy holds only in-frame clones and misses some; the assay was immunoSEQ multiplex PCR. Of fewer than 200,000 clones in the sample, roughly 87% were seen once. Sequenced: peripheral blood. The receptors were sampled from a woman between 65 and 79 years old with acute or convalescent COVID-19.

This rearrangement joins TRBV28 to TRBJ1-2; a possible D gene is TRBD1 (6 bases). V dropped 11 bases and J dropped 8 bases, with 21 bases sitting between them. In germline, CDR1 is MDHEN, CDR2 SYDVKM. The CDR3 loop spans 13 amino acids. The CDR3 DNA sequence: TGTGCCTCCAAGATACAGGGAGGGCGAGGCTACACCTTC. Amino acid sequence: CASKIQGGRGYTF.

The V and J genes are TRBV11-2 and TRBJ1-1; TRBD1 agrees at 8 bases. Germline V gene lookup returns CDR1 SGHAT and CDR2 FQNNGV. V dropped 6 bases and J dropped 1; count of bases not matched to a gene: 10. The CDR3 loop spans 16 amino acids. CDR3 protein: CASSSLTGVWNTEAFF. The CDR3 DNA reads as TGTGCCAGCAGTTCATTGACAGGGGTTTGGAACACTGAAGCTTTCTTT.

The chain carries TRBV18 and TRBJ2-7; 8 bases map to TRBD2. With 6 bases clipped from V and 0 bases from J, the junction kept 10 bases outside the gene matches. CDR1 and CDR2 from the germline V gene are KGHSH and LQKENI. This CDR3 contains 16 residues. The CDR3 coding sequence is TGTGCCAGCTCCTCGGGGGGGGCGCGAGTCTCCTACGAGCAGTACTTC. It specifies CASSSGGARVSYEQYF.

CDR3 in amino acids: CASSTDRGVYQETQYF. The CDR3 coding sequence is TGTGCCAGCAGCACAGACAGGGGGGTGTACCAAGAGACCCAGTACTTC. The chain recombines TRBV5-8 with TRBJ2-5; 9 nucleotides line up with TRBD1. Germline V gene sequence: CDR1 SGHTS, CDR2 YDEGEE. This CDR3 is built from 16 residues. J was trimmed by 0 bases and V by 4 bases; bases with no gene match: 7.

V usage is TRBV28 and J usage is TRBJ1-2; possible D gene TRBD1, 6 bases. The CDR3 extends over 12 amino acids. V was pared by 6 bases and J by 5 bases, with 10 bases between. Germline V gene data show CDR1 as MDHEN and CDR2 as SYDVKM. The CDR3 nucleotides read TGTGCCAGCAGCCCCGGACAGTATGGCTACACCTTC. Protein product: CASSPGQYGYTF.

V and J are TRBV5-1 and TRBJ1-1; 10 bases line up with TRBD1. This CDR3 is 15 amino acids long. J lost 5 bases, V lost 1 base, and 5 bases had no gene match. In germline, CDR1 is SGHRS, CDR2 YFSETQ. The DNA of the CDR3 is TGCGCCAGCAGCTTGCCCGGACAGGGGGGTACTGAAGCTTTCTTT. Encoded protein: CASSLPGQGGTEAFF. The complete variable domain, with remaining parts taken from reference TRBV5-1 and TRBJ1-1, reads KAGVTQTPRYLIKTRGQQVTLSCSPISGHRSVSWYQQTPGQGLQFLFEYFSETQRNKGNFPGRFSGRQFSNSRSEMNVSTLELGDSALYLCASSLPGQGGTEAFFGQGTRLTVV.

The V and J genes are TRBV5-1 and TRBJ1-6; 7 nucleotides agree with TRBD1. The CDR3 totals 14 residues. Germline-derived CDR1 and CDR2 are SGHRS and YFSETQ. V shed 1 base and J 7 bases; nucleotides not matched to a gene: 2. This CDR3 reads CASSLLQGNSPLHF. The CDR3 DNA reads as TGCGCCAGCAGCTTGTTACAGGGGAATTCACCCCTCCACTTT.

The V and J genes are TRBV24-1 and TRBJ2-5, with a possible D match to TRBD1 (6 bases). The CDR3 length is 16 residues. Per the germline V gene, CDR1 is KGHDR and CDR2 is SFDVKD. V was pared by 0 bases and J by 0 bases, with 10 bases between. The CDR3 nucleotides read TGTGCCACCAGTGATTTGGCACAGGGACACCAAGAGACCCAGTACTTC. Translating gives CATSDLAQGHQETQYF.

The chain recombines TRBV13 with TRBJ2-1; D is perhaps TRBD1 (6 bases). The CDR3 consists of 17 residues. The ends were cut back, 0 bases at V and 4 bases at J, with 16 bases in the middle. The germline V gene has CDR1 PRHDT and CDR2 FYEKMQ (reference sequence). The CDR3 DNA sequence: TGTGCCAGCAGCTTAGGGGCGGGTCAGGGGCCATACAATGAGCAGTTCTTC. This translates into CASSLGAGQGPYNEQFF. The full variable domain, completed using reference TRBV13 and TRBJ2-1, is AAGVIQSPRHLIKEKRETATLKCYPIPRHDTVYWYQQGPGQDPQFLISFYEKMQSDKGSIPDRFSAQQFSDYHSELNMSSLELGDSALYFCASSLGAGQGPYNEQFFGPGTRLTVL.

CDR3 protein: CASSLGVLDYNEQFF. CDR3 sequence (DNA): TGCGCCAGCAGCTTGGGGGTTCTAGACTACAATGAGCAGTTCTTC. J is TRBJ2-1 and V is TRBV5-1; D remains ambiguous. Germline-derived CDR1 and CDR2 are SGHRS and YFSETQ. Trimming took 0 bases from V and 3 from J, leaving 10 bases between them. The CDR3 has 15 residues.

V and J are TRBV30 and TRBJ2-3; 9 nucleotides agree with TRBD2. The CDR3 covers 16 residues. V lost 2 bases and J lost 2; bases outside the gene matches: 8. Germline values: CDR1 GTSNPN, CDR2 SVGIG (reference sequence). Written as DNA, the CDR3 is TGTGCCTGGAGTCCCGGGACTAGCCCATTCACAGATACGCAGTATTTT. It encodes CAWSPGTSPFTDTQYF.

The chain carries TRBV6-5 and TRBJ2-1; 8 nucleotides agree with TRBD1. The CDR3 contains 14 residues. Germline loops: CDR1 MNHEY, CDR2 SVGAGI. With V trimmed by 6 bases and J by 9 bases, 10 bases remained unmatched. The CDR3 protein is CASRGGQVETEQFF. The CDR3 nucleotides read TGTGCCAGCAGGGGGGGACAGGTCGAGACTGAGCAGTTCTTC.

The V call is TRBV27, the J call TRBJ2-1; 8 bases fit TRBD2. The germline gives CDR1 MNHEY, CDR2 SMNVEV (reference sequence). CDR3 length: 15 amino acids. V lost 6 bases, J lost 4 bases, and 8 bases stayed unmatched. The CDR3 region is CASRTDSGDYNEQFF. CDR3 in DNA: TGTGCCAGCAGAACAGATAGCGGGGATTACAATGAGCAGTTCTTC.

This clone was seen many times. This chain uses TRBV4-1 with TRBJ2-7; TRBD2 agrees at 16 bases. Trimming took 4 bases from V and 0 from J; bases not matched to a gene: 9. This CDR3 has 19 amino acids. From germline, CDR1 is MGHRA and CDR2 YSYEKL. The CDR3 protein is CASSLSPGLAGGISYEQYF. The DNA of the CDR3 is TGCGCCAGCAGCCTCTCTCCGGGACTAGCGGGGGGGATCTCCTACGAGCAGTACTTC.

In its sample, this clone was seen once. V and J are TRBV5-1 and TRBJ1-5, with 10 positions matching TRBD1. Germline CDR1 SGHRS, CDR2 YFSETQ. V shed 4 bases, J shed 6 bases, and the junction held 4 bases outside the gene matches. The CDR3 loop spans 14 amino acids. In DNA, the CDR3 is TGCGCCAGCAGCCCGGGGACAGGGGCTCAGCCCCAGCATTTT. This translates into CASSPGTGAQPQHF.

V and J are TRBV7-2 and TRBJ2-3, with 7 nucleotides matching TRBD2. The CDR3 covers 15 residues. Germline loops: CDR1 SGHTA, CDR2 FQGNSA. The V and J ends lost 1 base and 6 bases, in that order; junction bases with no gene match: 7. In DNA, the CDR3 is TGTGCCAGCAGCTTAGTGTCGGGAGGAGGGGATACGCAGTATTTT. This encodes CASSLVSGGGDTQYF.

The sample holds one count of this clone. The rearrangement uses TRBV7-2 and TRBJ2-1; 10 bases are shared with TRBD2. The V gene end was trimmed by 4 bases and the J gene end by 6 bases; junction bases not matched to a gene: 9. From germline, CDR1 is SGHTA and CDR2 FQGNSA. The CDR3 sequence is 16 residues long. The DNA of the CDR3 is TGTGCCAGCAGCTCACAGGCGGGACTAGCGCCCAATGAGCAGTTCTTC. This codes for CASSSQAGLAPNEQFF. The entire variable domain, with the rest obtained from reference TRBV7-2 and TRBJ2-1, is as follows: GAGVSQSPSNKVTEKGKDVELRCDPISGHTALYWYRQSLGQGLEFLIYFQGNSAPDKSGLPSDRFSAERTGGSVSTLTIQRTQQEDSAVYLCASSSQAGLAPNEQFFGPGTRLTVL.

This chain connects TRBV29-1 to TRBJ1-2; 9 bases match TRBD1. The CDR3 has 14 residues. The V and J ends lost 6 bases and 5 bases, in that order; junction bases with no gene match: 10. The germline V gene encodes CDR1 SQVTM and CDR2 ANQGSEA. CDR3 in DNA: TGCAGCGTAGCGAAAACAGGGGGCGGGTATGGCTACACCTTC. It is translated as CSVAKTGGGYGYTF.

This rearrangement joins TRBV7-2 to TRBJ2-3; possibly TRBD2 for D (6 bases). This CDR3 is built from 15 residues. The V gene lost 2 bases and the J gene lost 1 base, with 10 bases spanning the gap. Germline V CDR1 and CDR2: SGHTA, FQGNSA. The CDR3 region has the DNA TGTGCCAGCAGCTTATTGGGCGGGGGCACAGATACGCAGTATTTT. Translated: CASSLLGGGTDTQYF.